The present T cell receptor beta chain was sequenced within a study of T cells in Graves' hyperthyroidism and ophthalmopathy. Patients aged 18 to 65 had newly diagnosed hyperthyroidism lasting under 2 months. This clonotype occurred many times. The antigen is unknown. Points from the study as a whole: Most thyroid clonotypes expanded above 0.001 appeared in blood too. The model foresaw ophthalmopathy a median around 6 months prior to onset.

The investigators amplified TCR beta CDR3 regions from RNA transcripts. Initially, a first-round RT-PCR of the TCR CDR3 employed the HTBI primer set. Each CDR3 protein gets one entry after TCRdb re-called the multiplex PCR reads with MiXCR. This sample has 650,000 to 850,000 distinct CDR3 sequences; around 19% occur once, and the top ten carry approximately 16%. Trimming left V 5 bases short and J 1 base short, with 21 bases between. This CDR3 contains 18 residues. Germline V lookup: CDR1 MNHEY, CDR2 SMNVEV (reference sequence). This chain joins TRBV27 and TRBJ2-1; no firm D call. The receptor's source is a woman in her forties or fifties with Graves' hyperthyroidism that later progressed to Graves' ophthalmopathy. The source material was blood. In nucleotides, the CDR3 is TGTGCCAGCAGTCTCCGAGTCATCTCCGGCCCGTCCTACAATGAGCAGTTCTTC. This gives the protein CASSLRVISGPSYNEQFF.